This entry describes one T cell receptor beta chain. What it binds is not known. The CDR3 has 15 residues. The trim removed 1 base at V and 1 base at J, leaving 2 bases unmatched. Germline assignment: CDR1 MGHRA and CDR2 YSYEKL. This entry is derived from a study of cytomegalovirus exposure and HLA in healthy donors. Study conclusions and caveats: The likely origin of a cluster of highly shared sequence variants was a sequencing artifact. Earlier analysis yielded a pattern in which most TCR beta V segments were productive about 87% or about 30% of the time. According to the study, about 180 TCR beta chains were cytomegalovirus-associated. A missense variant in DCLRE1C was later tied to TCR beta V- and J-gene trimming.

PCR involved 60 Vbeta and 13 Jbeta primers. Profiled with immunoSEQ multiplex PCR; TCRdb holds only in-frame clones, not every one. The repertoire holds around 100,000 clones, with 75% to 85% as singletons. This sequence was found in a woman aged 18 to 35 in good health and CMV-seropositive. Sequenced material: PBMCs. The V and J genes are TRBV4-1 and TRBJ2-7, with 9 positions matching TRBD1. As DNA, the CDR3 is TGCGCCAGCAGCCAAGTGGGACAGGGATCCTACGAGCAGTACTTC. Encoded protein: CASSQVGQGSYEQYF.